A selection of T cell receptor beta chains follows, all from one sample in a study of T cell responses to AZD1222 COVID-19 vaccine. The data were produced by immunoSEQ multiplex PCR, yet TCRdb's version contains in-frame clones alone and is incomplete. In the table there are 190,000 or so clones, roughly 92% of which are singletons. The sequencing here drew on peripheral blood, taken 28 days after the second AZD1222 dose. Receptor source: an adult who received the AZD1222 COVID-19 vaccine. Each CDR3 is given with its conserved first and last residue. A D gene is named only where the DNA matches it firmly. Some rows have no size entry. The others give once, few or many, or a class for an expanded clone.

v_call: TRBV12-3/TRBV12-4; clone_size: .; j_call: TRBJ1-4; d_call: .; cdr3_nt: TGTGCCAGCAGCCGTTCCGGGAAAAAACTGTTTTTT; cdr3_aa: CASSRSGKKLFF
v_call: TRBV7-3; clone_size: .; j_call: TRBJ1-1; d_call: TRBD1; cdr3_nt: TGTGCCAGCAGCCCAGGGACAGGGTGGGAAGCTTTCTTT; cdr3_aa: CASSPGTGWEAFF
v_call: TRBV4-2; clone_size: .; j_call: TRBJ2-2; d_call: .; cdr3_nt: TGTGCCAGCAGCCCCTCGTACGGGGAGCTGTTTTTT; cdr3_aa: CASSPSYGELFF
v_call: TRBV5-1; clone_size: .; j_call: TRBJ2-5; d_call: TRBD2; cdr3_nt: TGCGCCAGCAGCTCCACAGCGGGAGAAGAGACCCAGTACTTC; cdr3_aa: CASSSTAGEETQYF
v_call: TRBV7-3; clone_size: .; j_call: TRBJ2-1; d_call: TRBD2; cdr3_nt: TGTGCCAGCAGCCCACTTCCCCTTGCCGGCGGGAGATCCAATGAGCAGTTCTTC; cdr3_aa: CASSPLPLAGGRSNEQFF
v_call: TRBV18; clone_size: few; j_call: TRBJ1-5; d_call: TRBD1; cdr3_nt: TGTGCCAGCTCACCACAAGAGACAGGGACTCAGCCCCAGCATTTT; cdr3_aa: CASSPQETGTQPQHF
v_call: TRBV6-1; clone_size: .; j_call: TRBJ1-1; d_call: TRBD1; cdr3_nt: TGTGCCAGCAGTTCTAAATCCGGGACAGGGTTTCGAGCTTTCTTT; cdr3_aa: CASSSKSGTGFRAFF
v_call: TRBV30; clone_size: .; j_call: TRBJ1-1; d_call: TRBD1; cdr3_nt: TGTGCCTCTACAGGGGGGATCGCTGAAGCTTTCTTT; cdr3_aa: CASTGGIAEAFF
v_call: TRBV2; clone_size: .; j_call: TRBJ2-5; d_call: TRBD1; cdr3_nt: TGTGCCAGCCCTACCGGGACAGAAGAGACCCAGTACTTC; cdr3_aa: CASPTGTEETQYF
v_call: TRBV3-1/TRBV3-2; clone_size: .; j_call: TRBJ1-2; d_call: .; cdr3_nt: TGTGCCAGCAGCCAAGATGATCACAGAGTTAACTATGGCTACACCTTC; cdr3_aa: CASSQDDHRVNYGYTF
v_call: TRBV6-5; clone_size: few; j_call: TRBJ2-5; d_call: .; cdr3_nt: TGTGCCAGCAGTTACTCTGTAGGACTGGAGACCCAGTACTTC; cdr3_aa: CASSYSVGLETQYF
v_call: TRBV10-3; clone_size: .; j_call: TRBJ1-3; d_call: .; cdr3_nt: TGTGCCACCCAAGGGACATCTGGAAACACCATATATTTT; cdr3_aa: CATQGTSGNTIYF
v_call: TRBV30; clone_size: .; j_call: TRBJ1-6; d_call: TRBD1; cdr3_nt: TGTGCCTGGAGTGTACGGGACAGTTATTATAATTCACCCCTCCACTTT; cdr3_aa: CAWSVRDSYYNSPLHF
v_call: TRBV19; clone_size: .; j_call: TRBJ1-2; d_call: TRBD1; cdr3_nt: TGTGCCAGTAGTCAAGGACAGGGCTATGGCTACACCTTC; cdr3_aa: CASSQGQGYGYTF
v_call: TRBV6-5; clone_size: .; j_call: TRBJ1-1; d_call: .; cdr3_nt: TGTGCCAGCCGTCGGACGGTGAACACTGAAGCTTTCTTT; cdr3_aa: CASRRTVNTEAFF
v_call: TRBV30; clone_size: .; j_call: TRBJ1-6; d_call: .; cdr3_nt: TGTGCCTGGACAGGGAGCTCCTATAATTCACCCCTCCACTTT; cdr3_aa: CAWTGSSYNSPLHF
v_call: TRBV19; clone_size: .; j_call: TRBJ1-1; d_call: .; cdr3_nt: TGTGCCAGTCGTTCCTTCCTACAGGGCCGTAAGACTGAAGCTTTCTTT; cdr3_aa: CASRSFLQGRKTEAFF
v_call: TRBV6-2/TRBV6-3; clone_size: .; j_call: TRBJ2-7; d_call: TRBD2; cdr3_nt: TGTGCCAGCAGTTGGCGCGGGAGGGCCCTCGAGCAGTACTTC; cdr3_aa: CASSWRGRALEQYF
v_call: TRBV14; clone_size: .; j_call: TRBJ1-2; d_call: .; cdr3_nt: TGTGCCAGCAGGTTCAGGGGCAATGGCTACACCTTC; cdr3_aa: CASRFRGNGYTF
v_call: TRBV18; clone_size: .; j_call: TRBJ2-1; d_call: TRBD2; cdr3_nt: TGTGCCAGCTCACCAAGGACTAGCGGGAGGGCCAGTGGTAATGAGCAGTTCTTC; cdr3_aa: CASSPRTSGRASGNEQFF
v_call: TRBV7-8; clone_size: once; j_call: TRBJ1-4; d_call: .; cdr3_nt: TGTGCCAGCAGCTTAGGGTCCGGGGGCGCTCAGGAAAAACTGTTTTTT; cdr3_aa: CASSLGSGGAQEKLFF
v_call: TRBV6-6; clone_size: .; j_call: TRBJ2-5; d_call: TRBD1; cdr3_nt: TGTGCCAGCAGTTCGACAGGGTTATGGGAGACCCAGTACTTC; cdr3_aa: CASSSTGLWETQYF
v_call: TRBV27; clone_size: .; j_call: TRBJ2-6; d_call: .; cdr3_nt: TGTGCCAGCAGACATCTGGACTCTGGGGCCAACGTCCTGACTTTC; cdr3_aa: CASRHLDSGANVLTF
v_call: TRBV19; clone_size: .; j_call: TRBJ2-7; d_call: .; cdr3_nt: TGTGCCAGCGGTTCAGGGTTCGACGAGCAGTACTTC; cdr3_aa: CASGSGFDEQYF
v_call: TRBV5-5; clone_size: .; j_call: TRBJ1-2; d_call: TRBD1; cdr3_nt: TGTGCCAGCAGCTTCGGACAGGGCTATGGCTACACCTTC; cdr3_aa: CASSFGQGYGYTF
v_call: TRBV29-1; clone_size: .; j_call: TRBJ1-2; d_call: .; cdr3_nt: TGCAGCGTTGATCCAGGGACCTATGGCTACACCTTC; cdr3_aa: CSVDPGTYGYTF
v_call: TRBV6-5; clone_size: few; j_call: TRBJ1-1; d_call: .; cdr3_nt: TGTGCCAGTACGAGGGGGGGTCGGGACACTGAAGCTTTCTTT; cdr3_aa: CASTRGGRDTEAFF
v_call: TRBV20-1; clone_size: .; j_call: TRBJ2-1; d_call: .; cdr3_nt: TGCAGTGCTCTGTACAATGAGCAGTTCTTC; cdr3_aa: CSALYNEQFF
v_call: TRBV9; clone_size: .; j_call: TRBJ2-3; d_call: TRBD2; cdr3_nt: TGTGCCAGCAGCGGGACTAGCGGGATTACAGATACGCAGTATTTT; cdr3_aa: CASSGTSGITDTQYF
v_call: TRBV19; clone_size: .; j_call: TRBJ1-6; d_call: TRBD1; cdr3_nt: TGTGCCAGTAGGAAGGGGGACAGGGGGAATTCACCCCTCCACTTT; cdr3_aa: CASRKGDRGNSPLHF
v_call: TRBV13; clone_size: .; j_call: TRBJ2-7; d_call: TRBD2; cdr3_nt: TGTGCCAGCAGCTTGACTAGCGGGGGCTCCTACGAGCAGTACTTC; cdr3_aa: CASSLTSGGSYEQYF
v_call: TRBV28; clone_size: .; j_call: TRBJ1-1; d_call: .; cdr3_nt: TGTGCCAGCAAGAAGAGGTCGACAGGAGCTTTCTTT; cdr3_aa: CASKKRSTGAFF
v_call: TRBV23-1; clone_size: .; j_call: TRBJ2-1; d_call: TRBD2; cdr3_nt: TGCGCCAGCTGTCGGGTCTTGGGCGGGAGGGTCTCCTACAATGAGCAGTTCTTC; cdr3_aa: CASCRVLGGRVSYNEQFF
v_call: TRBV5-4; clone_size: .; j_call: TRBJ2-1; d_call: .; cdr3_nt: TGTGCCAGCATCCCATCCACCGGGAACTACAATGAGCAGTTCTTC; cdr3_aa: CASIPSTGNYNEQFF
v_call: TRBV5-1; clone_size: .; j_call: TRBJ2-1; d_call: .; cdr3_nt: TGCGCCAGCAGCCTCGAAGTGACGGGAGTGGGGAATGAGCAGTTCTTC; cdr3_aa: CASSLEVTGVGNEQFF
v_call: TRBV7-2; clone_size: once; j_call: TRBJ2-3; d_call: .; cdr3_nt: TGTGCCAGCAGCCCACTGCAAGATACGCAGTATTTT; cdr3_aa: CASSPLQDTQYF
v_call: TRBV28; clone_size: .; j_call: TRBJ1-1; d_call: .; cdr3_nt: TGTGCCAGCAGTTTACTCAGCCTCGGGAACACTGAAGCTTTCTTT; cdr3_aa: CASSLLSLGNTEAFF
v_call: TRBV2; clone_size: once; j_call: TRBJ2-7; d_call: .; cdr3_nt: TGTGCCAGCAGTGACGCTGGAAACGAGCAGTACTTC; cdr3_aa: CASSDAGNEQYF
v_call: TRBV7-9; clone_size: .; j_call: TRBJ1-5; d_call: .; cdr3_nt: TGTGCCAGCAGCGCGACAGGCCAGCCCCAGCATTTT; cdr3_aa: CASSATGQPQHF
v_call: TRBV6-4; clone_size: .; j_call: TRBJ1-1; d_call: .; cdr3_nt: TGTGCCAGCAGTCTGACGGGGAACACTGAAGCTTTCTTT; cdr3_aa: CASSLTGNTEAFF
v_call: TRBV7-9; clone_size: .; j_call: TRBJ1-6; d_call: .; cdr3_nt: TGTGCCAGCAGATGGGGCGGGGATAATTCACCCCTCCACTTT; cdr3_aa: CASRWGGDNSPLHF
v_call: TRBV24-1; clone_size: .; j_call: TRBJ2-3; d_call: TRBD1; cdr3_nt: TGTGCCACCAGTGATCCGCCGGGACAGGGGTCGACAGATACGCAGTATTTT; cdr3_aa: CATSDPPGQGSTDTQYF
v_call: TRBV25-1; clone_size: .; j_call: TRBJ1-4; d_call: .; cdr3_nt: TGTGCCAGCAGACAGGAAAAACTGTTTTTT; cdr3_aa: CASRQEKLFF
v_call: TRBV28; clone_size: .; j_call: TRBJ2-3; d_call: .; cdr3_nt: TGTGCCAGCAGTCGTGACAGGAGGAGCACAGATACGCAGTATTTT; cdr3_aa: CASSRDRRSTDTQYF
v_call: TRBV3-1/TRBV3-2; clone_size: .; j_call: TRBJ1-2; d_call: TRBD1; cdr3_nt: TGTGCCAGCAGTCGGACAGGGACTAACTATGGCTACACCTTC; cdr3_aa: CASSRTGTNYGYTF
v_call: TRBV28; clone_size: once; j_call: TRBJ2-3; d_call: .; cdr3_nt: TGTGCCAGCAGTTTATTCGGCGGGGCGGGAACGCAGTATTTT; cdr3_aa: CASSLFGGAGTQYF
v_call: TRBV18; clone_size: .; j_call: TRBJ2-1; d_call: .; cdr3_nt: TGTGCCAGCTCACCATCTGCCAATGAGCAGTTCTTC; cdr3_aa: CASSPSANEQFF
v_call: TRBV2; clone_size: once; j_call: TRBJ1-3; d_call: .; cdr3_nt: TGTGCCAGCAGTTTAGATGCTTCTGGAAACACCATATATTTT; cdr3_aa: CASSLDASGNTIYF
v_call: TRBV20-1; clone_size: .; j_call: TRBJ1-1; d_call: .; cdr3_nt: TGCAGTGCTAGTTTAGCATCTCTGAACACTGAAGCTTTCTTT; cdr3_aa: CSASLASLNTEAFF
v_call: TRBV5-4; clone_size: .; j_call: TRBJ2-7; d_call: TRBD2; cdr3_nt: TGTGCCAGCAGCTTGGCCTGGGCTAGCGGGAGTAACAACGAGCAGTACTTC; cdr3_aa: CASSLAWASGSNNEQYF
v_call: TRBV5-1; clone_size: .; j_call: TRBJ2-7; d_call: .; cdr3_nt: TGCGCCAGCAGCGGCGGGGACGGACGCTACGAGCAGTACTTC; cdr3_aa: CASSGGDGRYEQYF
v_call: TRBV27; clone_size: .; j_call: TRBJ2-7; d_call: .; cdr3_nt: TGTGCCAGCAGTTTATTATCCCGGGGGGAGCAGTACTTC; cdr3_aa: CASSLLSRGEQYF
v_call: TRBV29-1; clone_size: .; j_call: TRBJ1-2; d_call: TRBD1; cdr3_nt: TGCAGCTGTTGGGACAGCCTTTCGAATGGCTACACCTTC; cdr3_aa: CSCWDSLSNGYTF